Below, one TCR beta chain is given with its context. The V gene lost 5 bases and the J gene lost 0 bases, with 15 bases spanning the gap. The CDR3 has 16 residues. The germline CDR1 and CDR2 sequences are SNHLY and FYNNEI. In the authors' workflow: Estimated nucleated cell counts came from reference gene primer amplification. Sequencing used immunoSEQ multiplex PCR; TCRdb keeps in-frame clones, though not all of them. V, J and clone size are those of that table, while D and trimming were read from the DNA. This table has under 200,000 clones, around 85% appearing once. This sample is part of a study of blood T cell repertoires in COVID-19. Study-wide context: The United States, Italy and Spain supplied acute and convalescent COVID-19 samples. PBMCs, B-cell-depleted T cells, or T cells provided the cDNA or gDNA that made up the material.

The J gene is TRBJ2-3, the V gene TRBV2, with D perhaps TRBD2 (5 bases). This TCR came from a man in his 70s with active or convalescent COVID-19. Sequencing input: peripheral blood. CDR3 region: CASSKLLRASTDTQYF. CDR3 DNA: TGTGCCAGCAGTAAACTTTTGAGGGCCAGCACAGATACGCAGTATTTT.